The 4 T cell receptor beta chains given below trace back to one sample, sequenced in a study of T cells expressing NK-cell markers. For each CDR3 protein, TCRdb gives one entry from its re-call of the 5' RACE reads, without DNA. The listing contains 350,000 to 400,000 distinct CDR3 sequences. The specimen was blood T cells: a sorted CD56 or NKG2C T cell subset, CD4+ or CD8+ T cells, or bulk PBMC T cells (not recorded which). The receptor source for this set is a woman in her fifties or sixties in good health.

The genes are TRBV12-5 and TRBJ2-7; no DNA is available, so the TRBD1 call from TCRdb remains unchecked. This CDR3 comprises 13 residues. CDR1 LGHNT and CDR2 FRNRAP come from the germline V gene. The CDR3 is CASGRTGTYEQYF.

The chain couples TRBV6-2 or TRBV6-3 to TRBJ1-6; with no DNA, the TCRdb D assignment of TRBD1 cannot be verified. This CDR3 comprises 16 residues. The V gene's germline CDR1 is MNHEY and CDR2 SVGEGT. CDR3 amino acids: CASSPIPGQRNSPLHF.

V is TRBV5-1 and J is TRBJ2-7; TCRdb lists TRBD1, though no DNA is available to test this call. In germline, CDR1 is SGHRS, CDR2 YFSETQ. The CDR3 sequence is 15 residues long. The CDR3 is CASSSRGPGSYEQYF.

V usage is TRBV27 and J usage is TRBJ2-5; the D call from TCRdb, TRBD1, cannot be confirmed without DNA. The germline V gene encodes CDR1 MNHEY and CDR2 SMNVEV (reference sequence). This CDR3 has 16 residues. The CDR3 protein is CASSWGAGTYQETQYF.